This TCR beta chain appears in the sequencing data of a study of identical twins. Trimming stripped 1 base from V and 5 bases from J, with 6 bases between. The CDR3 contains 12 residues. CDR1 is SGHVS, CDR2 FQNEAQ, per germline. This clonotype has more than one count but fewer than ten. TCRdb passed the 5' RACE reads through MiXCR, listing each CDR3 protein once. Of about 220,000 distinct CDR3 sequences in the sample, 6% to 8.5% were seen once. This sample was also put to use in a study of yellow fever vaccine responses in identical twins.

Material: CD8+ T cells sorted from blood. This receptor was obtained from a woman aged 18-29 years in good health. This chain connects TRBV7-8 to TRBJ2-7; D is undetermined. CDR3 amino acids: CASSLVGDEQYF. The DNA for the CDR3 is TGTGCCAGCAGCTTAGTTGGGGACGAGCAGTACTTC. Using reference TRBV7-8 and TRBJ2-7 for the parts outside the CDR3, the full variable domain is GAGVSQSPRYKVAKRGQDVALRCDPISGHVSLFWYQQALGQGPEFLTYFQNEAQLDKSGLPSDRFFAERPEGSVSTLKIQRTQQEDSAVYLCASSLVGDEQYFGPGTRLTVT.